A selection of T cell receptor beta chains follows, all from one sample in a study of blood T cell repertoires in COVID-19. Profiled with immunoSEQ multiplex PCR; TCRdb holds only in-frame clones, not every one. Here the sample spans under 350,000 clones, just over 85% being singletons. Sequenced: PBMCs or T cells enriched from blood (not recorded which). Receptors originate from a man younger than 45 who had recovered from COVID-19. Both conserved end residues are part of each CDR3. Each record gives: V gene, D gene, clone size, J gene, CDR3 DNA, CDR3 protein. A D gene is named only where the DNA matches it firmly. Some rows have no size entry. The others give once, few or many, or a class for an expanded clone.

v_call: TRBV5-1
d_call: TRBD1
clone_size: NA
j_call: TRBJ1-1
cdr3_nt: TGCGCCAGCAGCTTGTACCGCGGACAGGGAGGTACTGAAGCTTTCTTT
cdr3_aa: CASSLYRGQGGTEAFF

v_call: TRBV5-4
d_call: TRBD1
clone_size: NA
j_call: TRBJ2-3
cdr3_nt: TGTGCCAGCAGCCCGGGACAGGGGAGTAGGATTTCGGTTACAGATACGCAGTATTTT
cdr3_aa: CASSPGQGSRISVTDTQYF

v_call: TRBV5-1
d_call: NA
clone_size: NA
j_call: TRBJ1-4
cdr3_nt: TGCGCCAGCAGCTTGGTAGCCGGCCATAATGAAAAACTGTTTTTT
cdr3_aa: CASSLVAGHNEKLFF

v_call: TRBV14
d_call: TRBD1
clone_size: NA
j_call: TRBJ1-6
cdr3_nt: TGTGCCAGCAGCCAAGGAAGGACAGGGAATTGGTCACCCCTCCACTTT
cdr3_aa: CASSQGRTGNWSPLHF

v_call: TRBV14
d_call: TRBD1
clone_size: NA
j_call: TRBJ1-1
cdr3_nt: TGTGCCAGCAGCCCATGGGGACAGGGGTACCTAAACACTGAAGCTTTCTTT
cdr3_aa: CASSPWGQGYLNTEAFF

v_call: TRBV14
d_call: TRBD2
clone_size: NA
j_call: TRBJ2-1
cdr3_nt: TGTGCCAGCAGCCAAGATCGGGGACTAGCGGGGGGGCTGTCCTACAATGAGCAGTTCTTC
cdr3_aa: CASSQDRGLAGGLSYNEQFF

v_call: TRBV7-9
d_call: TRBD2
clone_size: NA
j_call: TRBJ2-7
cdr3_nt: TGTGCCAGCAGCTTAGCTTTCATGGGGGGGAACCCGTCCTACGAGCAGTACTTC
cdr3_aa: CASSLAFMGGNPSYEQYF

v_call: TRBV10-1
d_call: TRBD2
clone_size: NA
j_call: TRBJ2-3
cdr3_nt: TGCGCCAGCAGTGAGCTACTAGCGGGAGACGGTACGCAGTATTTT
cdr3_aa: CASSELLAGDGTQYF

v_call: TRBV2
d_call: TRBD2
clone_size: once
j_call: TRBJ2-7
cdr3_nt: TGTGCCAGCAGTGGGTGGACTAGCGGGAGAGGCGAGCAGTACTTC
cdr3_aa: CASSGWTSGRGEQYF

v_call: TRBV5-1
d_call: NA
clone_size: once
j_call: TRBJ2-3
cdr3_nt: TGCGCCAGCAGCTTCCGACTATCCTACGCGGATACGCAGTATTTT
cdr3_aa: CASSFRLSYADTQYF

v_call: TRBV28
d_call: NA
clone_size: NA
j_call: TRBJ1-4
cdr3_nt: TGTGCCAGCTTACACGAAAAACTAGGAGAAAAACTGTTTTTT
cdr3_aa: CASLHEKLGEKLFF

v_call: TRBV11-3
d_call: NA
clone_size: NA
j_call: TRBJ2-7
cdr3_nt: TGTGCCAGCAGACCAGGAAACGAGCAGTACTTC
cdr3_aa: CASRPGNEQYF

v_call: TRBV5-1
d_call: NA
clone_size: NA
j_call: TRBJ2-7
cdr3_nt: TGCGCCAGCAGCTTGGGGCACGACTCCTACGAGCAGTACTTC
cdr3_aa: CASSLGHDSYEQYF

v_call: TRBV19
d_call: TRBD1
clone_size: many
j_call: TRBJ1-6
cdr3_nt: TGTGCCAGTAGCCCTACCGGACAGGGTAATTCACCCCTCCACTTT
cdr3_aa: CASSPTGQGNSPLHF

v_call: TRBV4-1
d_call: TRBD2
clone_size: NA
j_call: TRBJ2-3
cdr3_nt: TGCGCCAGCAGCCAAGAGTGGCGGGAGATCCGAGATACGCAGTATTTT
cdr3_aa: CASSQEWREIRDTQYF